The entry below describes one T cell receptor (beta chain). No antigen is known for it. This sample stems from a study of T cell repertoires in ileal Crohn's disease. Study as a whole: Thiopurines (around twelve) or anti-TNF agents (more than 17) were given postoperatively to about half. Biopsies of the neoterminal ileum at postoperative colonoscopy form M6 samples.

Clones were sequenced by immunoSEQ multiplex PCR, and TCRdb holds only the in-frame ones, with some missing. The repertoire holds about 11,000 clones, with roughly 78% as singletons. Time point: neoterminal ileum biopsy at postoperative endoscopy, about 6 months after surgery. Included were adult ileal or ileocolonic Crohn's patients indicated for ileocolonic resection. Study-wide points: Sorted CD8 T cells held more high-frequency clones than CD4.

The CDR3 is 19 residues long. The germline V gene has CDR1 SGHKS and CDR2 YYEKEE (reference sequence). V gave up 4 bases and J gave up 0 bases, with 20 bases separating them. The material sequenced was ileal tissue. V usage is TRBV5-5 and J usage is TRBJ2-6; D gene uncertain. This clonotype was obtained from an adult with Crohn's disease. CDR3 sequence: CASSPLWQSTSSGANVLTF. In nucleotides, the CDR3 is TGTGCCAGCAGCCCCTTGTGGCAGTCCACAAGCTCTGGGGCCAACGTCCTGACTTTC.